This T cell receptor beta chain originates from a study of blood T cell repertoires in COVID-19. Study details: Samples came from the United States, Italy and Spain, spanning acute and convalescent COVID-19. In each case, the material was cDNA or gDNA derived from T cells, B-cell-depleted T cells, or PBMCs.

Methods used by the authors: Amplification from reference gene primers served as the basis for estimated nucleated cell counts. Profiled with immunoSEQ multiplex PCR; TCRdb holds only in-frame clones, not every one. V and J calls and clone size come straight from that table; D and trimming were deduced from the DNA. The data show around 180,000 clones, roughly nine tenths seen once. The trim removed 3 bases at V and 3 bases at J, leaving 9 bases unmatched. CDR3 length: 15 residues. Germline CDR1 is SGHDT and CDR2 is YYEEEE. The sequenced sample consisted of peripheral blood. This chain connects TRBV5-6 to TRBJ2-7, with 7 bases matching TRBD1. The source of this sequence is a man between 65 and 85 years old with active or convalescent COVID-19. The CDR3 reads CASSYNWDRYYEQYF. The CDR3 nucleotides are TGTGCCAGCAGCTATAACTGGGACAGATACTACGAGCAGTACTTC.